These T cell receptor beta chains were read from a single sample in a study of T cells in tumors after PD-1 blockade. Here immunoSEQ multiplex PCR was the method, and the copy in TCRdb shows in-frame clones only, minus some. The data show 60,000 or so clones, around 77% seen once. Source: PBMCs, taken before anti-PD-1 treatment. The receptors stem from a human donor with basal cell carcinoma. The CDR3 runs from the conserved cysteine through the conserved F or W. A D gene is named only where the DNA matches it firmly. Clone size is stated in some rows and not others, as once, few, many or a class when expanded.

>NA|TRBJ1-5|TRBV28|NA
TGTGCCAGCAGTGGAGTACGGGGGAATCAGCCCCAGCATTTT
CASSGVRGNQPQHF
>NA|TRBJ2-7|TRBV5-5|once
TGTGCCAGCAGCTTACGTCGGGGTTCCTACGAGCAGTACTTC
CASSLRRGSYEQYF
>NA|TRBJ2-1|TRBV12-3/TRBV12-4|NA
TGTGCCACAGAGGGGTTCTCCTACAATGAGCAGTTCTTC
CATEGFSYNEQFF
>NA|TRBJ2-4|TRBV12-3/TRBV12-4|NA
TGTGCCAGCACTCAAAGACGGGACATTCAGTACTTC
CASTQRRDIQYF
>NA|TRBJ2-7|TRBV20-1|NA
TGCAGTGCTATGAGTGCCGAGCAGTACTTC
CSAMSAEQYF
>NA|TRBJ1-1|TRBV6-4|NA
TGTGCCAGCAGTCCAGATCACACCACGAACACTGAAGCTTTCTTT
CASSPDHTTNTEAFF
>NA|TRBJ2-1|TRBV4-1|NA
TGCGCCAGCAGCCAAGAAGACAGCGGGCCTCACAATGAGCAGTTCTTC
CASSQEDSGPHNEQFF
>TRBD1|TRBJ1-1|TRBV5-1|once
TGCGCCAGCAGCTTACAGGGGTTCGCTGAAGCTTTCTTT
CASSLQGFAEAFF
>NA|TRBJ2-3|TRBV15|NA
TGTGCCACCAGCAAAGGCGGGACAGATACGCAGTATTTT
CATSKGGTDTQYF
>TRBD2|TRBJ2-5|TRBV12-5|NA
TGTGCTAGTGGCCAAGCGGGGCACGAGGGAGAGACCCAGTACTTC
CASGQAGHEGETQYF
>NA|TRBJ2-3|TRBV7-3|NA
TGTGCCAGCAGCCCGTCTGCGTTCCGCACAGATACGCAGTATTTT
CASSPSAFRTDTQYF
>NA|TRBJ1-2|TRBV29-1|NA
TGCAGCGCCCTACCACTGCTGGGCTATGGCTACACCTTC
CSALPLLGYGYTF
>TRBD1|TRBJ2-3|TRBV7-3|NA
TGTGCCAGCAGCTTAAACAGGGGAACCACAGATACGCAGTATTTT
CASSLNRGTTDTQYF
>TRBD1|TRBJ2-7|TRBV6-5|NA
TGTGCCAGCAGTTACTCCGACAGGGGAGGAACCTACGAGCAGTACTTC
CASSYSDRGGTYEQYF
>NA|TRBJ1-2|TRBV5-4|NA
TGTGCCAGCAGCACCGCGGGGGGGACTCCTCTTTCGCACTATGGCTACACCTTC
CASSTAGGTPLSHYGYTF
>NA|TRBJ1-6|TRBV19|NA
TGTGCCAGTAGTACGGACAGCTCCTATAATTCACCCCTCCACTTT
CASSTDSSYNSPLHF
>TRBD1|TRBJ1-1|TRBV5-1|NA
TGCGCCAGCAGCGGGACAGGTCTTATGAACACTGAAGCTTTCTTT
CASSGTGLMNTEAFF
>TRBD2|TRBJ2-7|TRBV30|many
TGTGCCTGGAGTGTATATAGCGGGGGCCTCTCCTACGAGCAGTACTTC
CAWSVYSGGLSYEQYF
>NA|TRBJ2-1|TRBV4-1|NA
TGCGCCAGCAGGGCCTCCCCCGGGGGTGTTGAGCAGTTCTTC
CASRASPGGVEQFF
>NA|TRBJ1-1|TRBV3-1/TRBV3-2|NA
TGTGCCAGCAGCCAAGATATCAATTTGAACACTGAAGCTTTCTTT
CASSQDINLNTEAFF
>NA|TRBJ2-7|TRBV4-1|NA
TGCGCCAGCAGCCAACTTAAAATCCTCGGACAGAGCAGAACCTACGAGCAGTACTTC
CASSQLKILGQSRTYEQYF
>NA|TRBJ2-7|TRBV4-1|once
TGCGCCAGCAGCCAAGCCGTCACCCTCTACGAGCAGTACTTC
CASSQAVTLYEQYF
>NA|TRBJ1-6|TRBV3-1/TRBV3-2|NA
TGTGCCAGCAGCCAGGTCGGGGGGCAGGGAAATTCACCCCTCCACTTT
CASSQVGGQGNSPLHF
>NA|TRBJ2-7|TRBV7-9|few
TGTGCCAGCAGCCGCGAGGGCCTCGGCTACGAGCAGTACTTC
CASSREGLGYEQYF
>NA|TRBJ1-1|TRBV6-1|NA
TGTGCCAGCAGTGATCTAACAGGTGACTACACTGAAGCTTTCTTT
CASSDLTGDYTEAFF
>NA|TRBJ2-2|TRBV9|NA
TGTGCCAGCAGCGTAGGAGGGTCGGGATCCGGGGAGCTGTTTTTT
CASSVGGSGSGELFF
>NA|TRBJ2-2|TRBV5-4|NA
TGTGCCAGCAGCCGTAGGGGACGGTTCGACACCGGGGAGCTGTTTTTT
CASSRRGRFDTGELFF
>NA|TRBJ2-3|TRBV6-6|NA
TGTGCCAGCAGGGGGGCGCAGGGATCAGATACGCAGTATTTT
CASRGAQGSDTQYF
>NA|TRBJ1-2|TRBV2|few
TGTGCCAGCAGTTGGACCGACGGCTACACCTTC
CASSWTDGYTF
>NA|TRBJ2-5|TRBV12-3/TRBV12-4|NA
TGTGCCAGCAAATACAGGAAAGAGACCCAGTACTTC
CASKYRKETQYF
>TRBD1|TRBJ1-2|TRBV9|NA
TGTGCCAGCAGCGTAGTACAGGGGTTAGGCTACACCTTC
CASSVVQGLGYTF
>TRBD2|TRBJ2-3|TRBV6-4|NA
TGTGCCAGCAGTGAACTAGCGGGGGGGTCGGATACGCAGTATTTT
CASSELAGGSDTQYF
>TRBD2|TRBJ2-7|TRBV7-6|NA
TGTGCCAGCAGCCAGGGACTAGCGGGGGTTCTCAAGGACGAGCAGTACTTC
CASSQGLAGVLKDEQYF
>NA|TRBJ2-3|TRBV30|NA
TGTGCCTGGAGTGTTGCGGGAAGCACAGATACGCAGTATTTT
CAWSVAGSTDTQYF
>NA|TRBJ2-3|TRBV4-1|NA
TGCGCCAGCAGAGGAGAGTCGGGGGTGAAATATTTT
CASRGESGVKYF
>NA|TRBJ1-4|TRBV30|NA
TGTGCCTGGAGACTCAATCAGGGCGGCCGCAATGAAAAACTGTTTTTT
CAWRLNQGGRNEKLFF
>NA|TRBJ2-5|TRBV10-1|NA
TGCGCCAGCAGTGAAGGAGGGGCGAGAGAGACCCAGTACTTC
CASSEGGARETQYF
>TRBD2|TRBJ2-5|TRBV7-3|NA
TGTGCCAGCAGCCAAAACCCCCTAGCGGGGTCACAAGAGACCCAGTACTTC
CASSQNPLAGSQETQYF
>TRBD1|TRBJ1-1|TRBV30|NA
TGTGCCTGGAGTGATCGAGGCAGGGGGAGGACTGAAGCTTTCTTT
CAWSDRGRGRTEAFF
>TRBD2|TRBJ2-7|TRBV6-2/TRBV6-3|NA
TGTGCCAGCAGTTACCCCCCTCGAGCGGGGGCGTACGAGCAGTACTTC
CASSYPPRAGAYEQYF
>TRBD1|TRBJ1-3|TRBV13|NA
TGTGCCAGCAGACGACAGGGGACGGGAAACACCATATATTTT
CASRRQGTGNTIYF
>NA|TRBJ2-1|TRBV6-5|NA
TGTGCCAGCAGACGAGGGTGGGATGAGCAGTTCTTC
CASRRGWDEQFF
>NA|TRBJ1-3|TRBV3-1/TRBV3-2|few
TGTGCCAGCAGCCAACGCCGAGGTACATCTGGAAACACCATATATTTT
CASSQRRGTSGNTIYF
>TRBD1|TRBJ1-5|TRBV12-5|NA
TGTGCTAGTGGTTTCGGACAGGGGGAAAGTCAGCCCCAGCATTTT
CASGFGQGESQPQHF
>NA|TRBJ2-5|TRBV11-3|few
TGTGCCAGCAGCGCGAATCCGGGCCTCGGAGCGGAGACCCAGTACTTC
CASSANPGLGAETQYF
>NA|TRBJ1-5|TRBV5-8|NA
TGTGCCAGCACTGGGGGTCGCGGTCAGCCCCAGCATTTT
CASTGGRGQPQHF
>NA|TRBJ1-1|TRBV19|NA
TGTGCCAGTAGAGTCAGGGACACTGAAGCTTTCTTT
CASRVRDTEAFF
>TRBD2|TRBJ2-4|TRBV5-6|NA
TGTGCCAGCAGCCCTAGGCCCGGGGGGGACATTCAGTACTTC
CASSPRPGGDIQYF
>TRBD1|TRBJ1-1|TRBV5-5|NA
TGTGCCAGCAGCCCGGGACAGGCGAGTAGGGACACTGAAGCTTTCTTT
CASSPGQASRDTEAFF
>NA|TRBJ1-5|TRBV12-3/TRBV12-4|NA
TGTGCCAGCAGTTACGGGAGTCAGCCCCAGCATTTT
CASSYGSQPQHF
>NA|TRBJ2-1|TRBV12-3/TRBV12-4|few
TGTGCCAGCAGTTTTGCCTCAAAGCAGTTCTTC
CASSFASKQFF